Listed below are T cell receptor beta chains from one sample, sequenced in a study of OX40 agonist ivuxolimab in advanced cancers. TCRdb keeps only in-frame clones here, not all; method: immunoSEQ multiplex PCR. The sample has roughly 36,000 clones, about 73% seen once. The material was CD4+ or CD8+ T cells sorted from blood, obtained in a trial of the OX40 agonist ivuxolimab. These receptor sequences come from an adult with an advanced solid tumor such as melanoma, head and neck, liver or kidney cancer. Each CDR3 is given with its conserved first and last residue. A D gene is named only where the DNA matches it firmly. Expanded clones get a size class; other rows say once, few or many, or leave the size out.

TRBD2	.	TRBJ2-1	TRBV7-2	CASGPQAGGLDEQFF	TGTGCCAGCGGACCGCAAGCGGGGGGGCTTGATGAGCAGTTCTTC
TRBD1	once	TRBJ1-4	TRBV10-3	CAISESSGQATNEKLFF	TGTGCCATCAGTGAGTCATCGGGACAGGCAACTAATGAAAAACTGTTTTTT
TRBD2	.	TRBJ2-1	TRBV7-3	CASSLMGRGSYNEQFF	TGTGCCAGCAGCCTCATGGGGCGGGGGTCCTACAATGAGCAGTTCTTC
TRBD1	.	TRBJ2-5	TRBV25-1	CASNEGGRGEEAQYF	TGTGCCAGCAACGAAGGGGGCAGGGGAGAGGAGGCCCAGTACTTC
TRBD1	.	TRBJ1-5	TRBV9	CASSVGDRGAQPQHF	TGTGCCAGCAGCGTAGGGGACAGGGGTGCTCAGCCCCAGCATTTT
.	.	TRBJ2-1	TRBV5-1	CASKTGQSYNEQFF	TGCGCCAGCAAAACTGGACAGTCCTACAATGAGCAGTTCTTC
TRBD1	.	TRBJ2-3	TRBV19	CASSSDRGTDTQYF	TGTGCCAGTAGTTCTGACAGGGGAACAGATACGCAGTATTTT
TRBD2	.	TRBJ2-3	TRBV30	CAWGTSGEADTQYF	TGTGCCTGGGGGACTAGCGGGGAGGCAGATACGCAGTATTTT
TRBD1	.	TRBJ1-2	TRBV9	CASSARRGQNYGYTF	TGTGCCAGCAGCGCCCGGCGGGGACAGAACTATGGCTACACCTTC
.	.	TRBJ1-6	TRBV5-6	CASSRVSSYNSPLHF	TGTGCCAGCAGCAGGGTGAGCTCCTATAATTCACCCCTCCACTTT
.	.	TRBJ1-2	TRBV28	CASSYLGQGWYGYTF	TGTGCCAGCAGCTACCTTGGGCAGGGGTGGTATGGCTACACCTTC
TRBD2	.	TRBJ2-2	TRBV29-1	CSVAGTTAGELFF	TGCAGCGTTGCCGGGACTACAGCCGGGGAGCTGTTTTTT
.	.	TRBJ2-3	TRBV7-7	CASSTGPHPDTQYF	TGTGCCAGCAGCACAGGACCCCACCCAGATACGCAGTATTTT
TRBD2	.	TRBJ2-1	TRBV5-1	CASSPYGLAGGNEQFF	TGCGCCAGCAGCCCTTACGGACTAGCGGGGGGCAATGAGCAGTTCTTC
TRBD1	.	TRBJ2-7	TRBV5-4	CASSQGQGASYEQYF	TGTGCCAGCAGCCAGGGACAGGGGGCTTCCTACGAGCAGTACTTC
TRBD2	few	TRBJ2-2	TRBV15	CATQRGGNTGELFF	TGTGCCACCCAACGGGGGGGGAACACCGGGGAGCTGTTTTTT
TRBD2	.	TRBJ2-1	TRBV12-5	CASGLGIAGTYNEQFF	TGTGCTAGTGGTCTCGGAATAGCGGGTACCTACAATGAGCAGTTCTTC
TRBD1	.	TRBJ2-1	TRBV9	CASSPRSRGTGSLYNEQFF	TGTGCCAGCAGCCCACGTTCCAGGGGGACAGGGAGTTTATACAATGAGCAGTTCTTC
TRBD1	.	TRBJ1-2	TRBV5-1	CASSVQGQGNYGYTF	TGCGCCAGCAGCGTTCAGGGACAGGGGAACTATGGCTACACCTTC
.	.	TRBJ1-5	TRBV30	CAWSATAGQPQHF	TGTGCCTGGAGTGCTACGGCGGGTCAGCCCCAGCATTTT
TRBD2	.	TRBJ2-5	TRBV11-2	CASSLGLVIGGTQYF	TGTGCCAGCAGCTTGGGACTAGTGATCGGGGGGACCCAGTACTTC
.	.	TRBJ2-2	TRBV6-1	CASSEIYPPGGELFF	TGTGCCAGCAGTGAAATTTATCCTCCAGGCGGGGAGCTGTTTTTT
.	.	TRBJ1-4	TRBV4-1	CASSQGSSNEKLFF	TGCGCCAGCAGCCAAGGGAGTTCTAATGAAAAACTGTTTTTT
TRBD2	.	TRBJ2-7	TRBV9	CASSPGLAGGSSYEQYF	TGTGCCAGCAGCCCCGGACTAGCGGGGGGAAGCTCCTACGAGCAGTACTTC
.	.	TRBJ2-3	TRBV18	CASSPPEGRITDTQYF	TGTGCCAGCTCACCACCGGAGGGTAGAATTACAGATACGCAGTATTTT